This entry describes one T cell receptor beta chain. Its antigen target is currently unknown. Within one base of it there is no much larger clone, and no base qualities were kept. The CDR3 spans 16 residues, from the cysteine through the phenylalanine. The kept DNA is CDR3 alone, 48 bases in frame from the first base. The germline V gene supplies CDR1 SGHVS and CDR2 FNYEAQ. V loses 3 bases, J loses 3 bases, and the germline ends lie 17 bases apart. The library was built by means of RT-PCR. Sequencing took place on an Illumina HiSeq 2500. TCRdb applied fastp at Q25 and MiXCR to the public reads, then kept only in-frame beta chains. Entries that share a CDR3 protein sequence are merged under the most common genes and DNA. For this sample the table gives some 570,000 distinct CDR3 sequences, of which around 11% were detected only once. The ten largest clonotypes hold about 11% of the sample. This sample is part of a study of response to subunit inactivated influenza vaccine (dated 2018 in TCRdb). About the full investigation: Deep quantitative T cell receptor repertoire profiling was used in the study to track responses to a trivalent subunit inactivated influenza vaccine.

The paper's findings and limits, for the study overall: According to the authors, only a limited number of new T cells may be recruited by each seasonal influenza vaccination.

This sample also appeared in a second study, on T cells expressing NK-cell markers. The second investigation adds: TCR beta cDNA libraries were prepared using 5'RACE template switching, which introduced a universal primer site and unique molecular identifiers. TCR beta-chain repertoires were profiled in sorted CD3+CD56+NKG2C+, CD3+CD56+NKG2C- and CD3+CD56-NKG2C+ T-cell subsets from several donors. Among the eight sequenced donors, only one was HCMV-seronegative, while the other seven were HCMV-seropositive. In several experiments an anti-gammadeltaTCR antibody was added to restrict sorting to alphabetaTCR-expressing T cells. In six donors, the dominant CD3+CD56+NKG2C+ clonotypes were among the top 10 CD8+ clonotypes and accounted for roughly 1.0-7.0% of CD8+ T cells. Those dominant clonotypes were again the most abundant among CD3+CD56-NKG2C+ cells in a handful of donors, at roughly 25-65%. Whether the expanded NKG2C-expressing T cell clones were specific for HCMV antigens remained unclear. Randomly selected healthy volunteers, three men and five women, were used as the eight sequenced donors. To determine HCMV serostatus, a commercial ELISA kit was used to detect HCMV-specific IgG in serum. Ficoll density gradient centrifugation was used to isolate peripheral blood mononuclear cells from blood. Bulk peripheral blood T-cell repertoires were additionally sequenced from unsorted PBMC for over 5 donors. Priming for cDNA synthesis came from the TCR beta constant segment, and two successive PCR amplification steps followed. Libraries were sequenced as 2 x 150 bp reads on Illumina HiSeq 2000/2500, MiSeq or NextSeq. MIGEC was used to demultiplex reads and group reads by UMI, and MiTCR was used to assemble and quantify clonotypes. To remove erroneous sequences, TCR cDNA sequences were retained only when supported by two or more reads. Downstream repertoire analysis used the tcR package, and clonotypes were matched across fractions by CDR3 nucleotide sequence plus V segment. Antigen specificity was annotated against VDJdb with VDJmatch, allowing one amino acid substitution in CDR3.

This specimen was PBMCs from blood, taken on the day of vaccination. Recombination joined TRBV7-6 with TRBJ2-5, with the identity of the D gene unclear. The source is a man aged 50 to 59 who received an inactivated influenza vaccine. Donor details come from another sample of the same person, matched by shared clones. Here the CDR3 is given as CASSFNYGPNKETQYF. Here is the DNA: TGTGCCAGCAGCTTTAATTACGGTCCTAATAAAGAGACCCAGTACTTC. The CDR3, completed at both ends by the reference TRBV7-6 and TRBJ2-5 genes, gives the full variable domain GAGVSQSPRYKVTKRGQDVALRCDPISGHVSLYWYRQALGQGPEFLTYFNYEAQQDKSGLPNDRFSAERPEGSISTLTIQRTEQRDSAMYRCASSFNYGPNKETQYFGPGTRLLVL.